This TCR beta chain was captured in a study of T cell changes during pregnancy in multiple sclerosis. The CDR3 is 12 amino acids. The V gene's germline CDR1 is GTSNPN and CDR2 SVGIG (reference sequence). With 0 bases removed from V and 6 bases from J, the gap between germline ends came to 9 bases. Some clones are missing from TCRdb's copy, which holds only in-frame ones; the method was immunoSEQ multiplex PCR. The table shows about 33,000 clones, with roughly 90% occurring only once. The rearrangement links TRBV30 to TRBJ2-7; maybe TRBD2 (6 bases). The TCR originated in a female donor in good health, enrolled as a control in a pregnancy study. Source: CD4+ T cells from peripheral blood mononuclear cells, taken in the second trimester of pregnancy. The CDR3 sequence: CAWSVTGVEQYF. The CDR3 bases are TGTGCCTGGAGTGTAACGGGAGTCGAGCAGTACTTC.